This is a list of T cell receptor beta chains from one sample in a study of regulatory T cells in long-lasting Graves disease. TCRdb ran MiXCR on the multiplex PCR reads and lists one entry per CDR3 protein. The sample yields 450,000 to 600,000 distinct CDR3 sequences, under 20% seen once. These data are also associated with another study on T cells in Graves' hyperthyroidism and ophthalmopathy.

The source material was peripheral blood mononuclear cells (PBMCs), sampled at new diagnosis, from a patient treated with antithyroid drugs. These receptors were taken from a man aged 35 to 55 with Graves disease. Each CDR3 is given with its conserved first and last residue. D genes are given only for firm matches. Only some rows state a clone size, as once, few, many or a class for expanded clones.

few TRBJ2-2 TRBV29-1 TRBD1 TGCAGCGTTCCGAACGACAGGGGCGGGGGGGAGCTGTTTTTT CSVPNDRGGGELFF
- TRBJ1-4 TRBV2 - TGTGCCAGCAGTGAACGGGGTTTTCGAAATGAAAAACTGTTTTTT CASSERGFRNEKLFF
few TRBJ2-1 TRBV24-1 TRBD2 TGTGCCACCAGTGCCGAGACTAGCGGGACTTCCTACAATGAGCAGTTCTTC CATSAETSGTSYNEQFF
many TRBJ2-7 TRBV6-5 TRBD2 TGTGCCAGCAGTTACGGGGGGGGGTACTACGAGCAGTACTTC CASSYGGGYYEQYF
many TRBJ2-1 TRBV5-1 TRBD1 TGCGCCAGCAGCCAATTTACCGGGACAGGGAGAGATGAGCAGTTCTTC CASSQFTGTGRDEQFF
many TRBJ2-1 TRBV27 - TGTGCCAGCAGTTTATCGGACAGCCACCCCTACAATGAGCAGTTCTTC CASSLSDSHPYNEQFF
- TRBJ2-2 TRBV24-1 - TGTGCCACCAGTGATCCACGACTACCCCGTACGGGAAAAAACACCGGGGAGCTGTTTTTT CATSDPRLPRTGKNTGELFF
few TRBJ2-1 TRBV12-3/TRBV12-4 - TGTGCCAGCAGTAGGGGAGGTGAGCAGTTCTTC CASSRGGEQFF
many TRBJ1-2 TRBV6-2/TRBV6-3 - TGTGCCAGCAGTTACACTCCCGGGCCGACGAATGGCTACACCTTC CASSYTPGPTNGYTF
many TRBJ2-7 TRBV28 TRBD1 TGTGCCAGCCGATCCTTACAGGGGGGCACTTACGAGCAGTACTTC CASRSLQGGTYEQYF
- TRBJ1-5 TRBV25-1 - TGTGCCAGCAGTCCACGGAGTGGGGCTAGCAATCAGCCCCAGCATTTT CASSPRSGASNQPQHF
many TRBJ2-7 TRBV30 - TGTGCCTGGAGTGTACGGTGGTCAGGGTCCCAACCCTACGAGCAGTACTTC CAWSVRWSGSQPYEQYF